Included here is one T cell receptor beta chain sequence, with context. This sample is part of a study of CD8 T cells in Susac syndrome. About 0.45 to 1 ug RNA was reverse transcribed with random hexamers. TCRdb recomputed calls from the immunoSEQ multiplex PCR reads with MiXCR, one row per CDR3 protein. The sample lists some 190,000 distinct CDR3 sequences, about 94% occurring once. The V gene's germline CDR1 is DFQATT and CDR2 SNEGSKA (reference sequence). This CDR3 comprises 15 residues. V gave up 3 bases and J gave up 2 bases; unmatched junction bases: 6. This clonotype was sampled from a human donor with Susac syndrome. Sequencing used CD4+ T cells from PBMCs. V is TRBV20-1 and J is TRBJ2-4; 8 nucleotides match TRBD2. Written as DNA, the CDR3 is TGCAGTGCTAGTAGCGGGACCCTAACCAAAAACATTCAGTACTTC. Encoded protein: CSASSGTLTKNIQYF.